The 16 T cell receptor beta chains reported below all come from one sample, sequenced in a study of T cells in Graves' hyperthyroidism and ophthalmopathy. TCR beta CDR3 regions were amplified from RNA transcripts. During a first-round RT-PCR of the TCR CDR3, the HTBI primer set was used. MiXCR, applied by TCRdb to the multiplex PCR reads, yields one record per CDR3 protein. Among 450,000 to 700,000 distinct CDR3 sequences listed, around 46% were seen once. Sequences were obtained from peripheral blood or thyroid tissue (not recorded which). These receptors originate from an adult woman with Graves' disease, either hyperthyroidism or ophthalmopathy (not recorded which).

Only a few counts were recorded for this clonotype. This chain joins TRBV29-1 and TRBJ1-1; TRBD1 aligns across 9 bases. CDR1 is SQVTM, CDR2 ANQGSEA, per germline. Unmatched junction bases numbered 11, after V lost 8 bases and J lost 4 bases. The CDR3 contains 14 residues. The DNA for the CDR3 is TGCAGCTGGGGACAGGGCGGGGAGAGCACTGAAGCTTTCTTT. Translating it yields CSWGQGGESTEAFF.

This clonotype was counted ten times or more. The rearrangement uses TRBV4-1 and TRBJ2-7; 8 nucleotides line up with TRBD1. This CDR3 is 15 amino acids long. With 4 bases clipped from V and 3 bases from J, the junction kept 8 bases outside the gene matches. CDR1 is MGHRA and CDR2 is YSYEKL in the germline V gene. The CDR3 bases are TGCGCCAGCAGCCCTGGACAGGGTGAGTTCTACGAGCAGTACTTC. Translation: CASSPGQGEFYEQYF.

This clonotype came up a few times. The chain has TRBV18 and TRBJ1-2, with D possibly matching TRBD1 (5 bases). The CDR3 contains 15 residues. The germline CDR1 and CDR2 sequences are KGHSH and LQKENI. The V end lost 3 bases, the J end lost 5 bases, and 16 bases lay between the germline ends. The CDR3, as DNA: TGTGCCAGCTCACCGTATCCAGGGCGATATTATGGCTACACCTTC. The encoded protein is CASSPYPGRYYGYTF.

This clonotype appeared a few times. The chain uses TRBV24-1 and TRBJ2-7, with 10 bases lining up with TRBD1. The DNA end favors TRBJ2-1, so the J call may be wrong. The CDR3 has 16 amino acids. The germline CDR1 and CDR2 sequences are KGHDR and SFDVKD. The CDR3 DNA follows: TGTGCCACCAGTGAACGGGGACAGGGGTTTTACAATGAGCAGTTCTTC. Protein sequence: CATSERGQGFYNEQFF.

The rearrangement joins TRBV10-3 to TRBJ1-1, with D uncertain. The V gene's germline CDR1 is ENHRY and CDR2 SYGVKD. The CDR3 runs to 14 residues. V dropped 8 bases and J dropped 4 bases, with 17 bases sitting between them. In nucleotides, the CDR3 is TGTGCCATCGGCGGGAGGGTTGAGAGCACTGAAGCTTTCTTT. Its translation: CAIGGRVESTEAFF.

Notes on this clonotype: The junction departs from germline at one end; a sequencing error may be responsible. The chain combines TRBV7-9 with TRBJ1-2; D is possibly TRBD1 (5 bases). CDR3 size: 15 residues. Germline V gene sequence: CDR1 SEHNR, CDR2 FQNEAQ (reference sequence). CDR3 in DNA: TGCGCCAGCAGCAAACAGGAACTCGCTAACTATGGCTACACCTTC. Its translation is CASSKQELANYGYTF.

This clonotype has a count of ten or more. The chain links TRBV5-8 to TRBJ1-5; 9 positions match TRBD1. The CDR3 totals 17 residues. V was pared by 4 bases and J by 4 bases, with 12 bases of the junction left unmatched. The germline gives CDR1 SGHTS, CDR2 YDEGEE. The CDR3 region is CASSPGPGQGMNQPQHF. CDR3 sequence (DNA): TGTGCCAGCAGCCCGGGGCCGGGACAGGGTATGAATCAGCCCCAGCATTTT. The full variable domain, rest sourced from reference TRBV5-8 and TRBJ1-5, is EAGVTQSPTHLIKTRGQQATLRCSPISGHTSVYWYQQALGLGLQFLLWYDEGEERNRGNFPPRFSGRQFPNYSSELNVNALELEDSALYLCASSPGPGQGMNQPQHFGDGTRLSIL.

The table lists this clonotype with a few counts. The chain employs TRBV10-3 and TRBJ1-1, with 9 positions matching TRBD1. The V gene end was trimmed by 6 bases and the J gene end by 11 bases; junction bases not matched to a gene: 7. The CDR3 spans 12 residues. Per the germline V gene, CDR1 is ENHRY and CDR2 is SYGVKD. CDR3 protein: CAIRVTGGDAFF. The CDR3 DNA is TGTGCCATCAGAGTGACAGGGGGAGATGCTTTCTTT.

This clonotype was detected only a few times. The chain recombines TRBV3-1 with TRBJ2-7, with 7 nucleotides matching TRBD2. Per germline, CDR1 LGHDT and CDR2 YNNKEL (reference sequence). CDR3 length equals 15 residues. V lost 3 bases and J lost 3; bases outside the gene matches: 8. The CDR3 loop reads CASSHELADFYEQYF. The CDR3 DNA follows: TGTGCCAGCAGCCATGAGCTAGCGGACTTCTACGAGCAGTACTTC.

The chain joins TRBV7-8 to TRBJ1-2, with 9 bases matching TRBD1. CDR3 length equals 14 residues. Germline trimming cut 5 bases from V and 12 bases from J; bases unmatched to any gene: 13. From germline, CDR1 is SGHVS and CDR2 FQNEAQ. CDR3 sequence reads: CASSKRQGEKVDTF. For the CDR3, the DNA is TGTGCCAGCAGCAAGAGACAGGGGGAAAAAGTGGACACCTTC.

The CDR3 nucleotides read TGTGCCAGCAGCCGGTGGGGGGGCCAAGAGACCCGGCCCCAGCATTTT. This gives the protein CASSRWGGQETRPQHF. The genes are TRBV11-2 and TRBJ1-5; D is perhaps TRBD1 (6 bases). V gave up 5 bases and J gave up 9 bases, with 23 bases separating them. In germline, CDR1 is SGHAT, CDR2 FQNNGV. The CDR3 consists of 16 residues.

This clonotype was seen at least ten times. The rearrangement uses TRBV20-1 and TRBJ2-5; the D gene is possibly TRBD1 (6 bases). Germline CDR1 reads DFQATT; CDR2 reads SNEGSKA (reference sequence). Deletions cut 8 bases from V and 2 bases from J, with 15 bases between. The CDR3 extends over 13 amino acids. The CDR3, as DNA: TGCAGTTCCATAACAGGGTTGCAAGAGACCCAGTACTTC. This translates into CSSITGLQETQYF.

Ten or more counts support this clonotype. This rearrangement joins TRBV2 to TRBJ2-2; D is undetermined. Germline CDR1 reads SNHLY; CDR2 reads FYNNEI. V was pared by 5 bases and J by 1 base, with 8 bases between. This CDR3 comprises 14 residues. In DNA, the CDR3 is TGTGCCAGCAGTTTCACCGAGAACACCGGGGAGCTGTTTTTT. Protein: CASSFTENTGELFF.

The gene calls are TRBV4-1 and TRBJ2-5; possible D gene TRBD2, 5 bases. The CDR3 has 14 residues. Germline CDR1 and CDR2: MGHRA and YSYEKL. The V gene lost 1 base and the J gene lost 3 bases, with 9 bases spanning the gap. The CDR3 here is CASSQGQLEETQYF. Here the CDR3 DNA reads TGCGCCAGCAGCCAAGGACAACTAGAAGAGACCCAGTACTTC.

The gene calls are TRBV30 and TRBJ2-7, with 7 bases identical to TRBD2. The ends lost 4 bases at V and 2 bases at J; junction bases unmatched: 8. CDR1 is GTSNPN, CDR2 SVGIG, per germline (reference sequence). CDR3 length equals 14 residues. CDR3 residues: CAWNRASGAYEQYF. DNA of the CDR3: TGTGCCTGGAATCGCGCTAGCGGTGCCTACGAGCAGTACTTC.

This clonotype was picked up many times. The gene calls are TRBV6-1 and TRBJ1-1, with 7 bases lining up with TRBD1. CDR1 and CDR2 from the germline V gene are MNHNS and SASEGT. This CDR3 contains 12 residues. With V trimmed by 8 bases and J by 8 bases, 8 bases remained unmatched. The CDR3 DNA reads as TGTGCCAGCGTACCCCGGGACAGAGAAGCTTTCTTT. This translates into CASVPRDREAFF.